The source of this TCR beta chain is a study of OX40 agonist ivuxolimab in advanced cancers. Study in general: Patients enrolled in dose escalation were diagnosed with hepatocellular carcinoma, melanoma, renal cell or head and neck cancer. The study's findings and limits: The expanded peripheral T cells' antigen specificity was not determined.

A word on this clone: Its antigen is not identified.

CDR3 length: 15 residues. The J segment lost 5 bases and the V segment lost 3 bases, leaving 3 bases of the junction unmatched. CDR1 and CDR2 from the germline V gene are SNHLY and FYNNEI. Sequencing was performed with immunoSEQ multiplex PCR; in TCRdb, only in-frame clones are kept and a portion is missing. Of about 73,000 clones in the sample, approximately 90% were seen once. The chain links TRBV2 to TRBJ1-4; 10 nucleotides align to TRBD1. This TCR came from an adult with an advanced solid tumor such as melanoma, head and neck, liver or kidney cancer. The sequencing used CD4+ or CD8+ T cells sorted from blood, collected in a trial of the OX40 agonist ivuxolimab. The CDR3 here is CASSEAGQGNEKLFF. Here the CDR3 DNA reads TGTGCCAGCAGTGAGGCGGGACAGGGGAATGAAAAACTGTTTTTT.